One sample yielded the 11 T cell receptor beta chains listed below, sequenced in a study of vaccination and CD4 T cells after COVID-19. The antigens these receptors bind are not known. Researchers used the Oncomine TCR Beta short-read assay to sequence DNA from cultured CD4+ T cells. TCRdb re-analysed the PCR reads in MiXCR, keeping a single row per CDR3 protein. The sample carries fewer than 25,000 distinct CDR3 sequences, 45% to 50% recorded once. Treatment in this sample: roughly 11-day PBMC culture with coronavirus spike peptide pools or control peptides (ViraFEST assay). The sequenced sample was CD4+ T cells from blood, cultured in vitro. The receptors here all came from a human donor who had recovered from COVID-19.

CDR3 in amino acids: CAISLQTSGATDTQYF. The CDR3, as DNA: TGTGCCATCAGCCTACAGACTAGCGGGGCTACAGATACGCAGTATTTT. The chain joins TRBV10-3 to TRBJ2-3, with 11 bases fitting TRBD2. Germline V gene data show CDR1 as ENHRY and CDR2 as SYGVKD. CDR3 size: 16 residues. V lost 6 bases and J lost 3; bases outside the gene matches: 8.

The chain is built from TRBV10-1 and TRBJ2-7, with D possibly matching TRBD1 (5 bases). V lost 4 bases to trimming and J lost 1 base, with 8 bases between them. Germline CDR1 and CDR2: WNHNN and SYGVQD (reference sequence). This CDR3 comprises 13 residues. The CDR3 loop reads CASSGYRSYEQYF. CDR3 sequence (DNA): TGCGCCAGCAGTGGGTACAGGTCCTACGAGCAGTACTTC.

This sequence joins TRBV5-4 and TRBJ2-1; the D gene is possibly TRBD2 (6 bases). The tail of the sequence fits TRBJ2-7 better, so the J call may be wrong. Germline assignment: CDR1 SGHNT and CDR2 YYREEE (reference sequence). The CDR3 is made up of 14 amino acids. CDR3 loop: CASSPYGSNYEQYF. For the CDR3, the DNA is TGTGCCAGCAGCCCCTACGGGAGTAACTACGAGCAGTACTTC.

This clonotype was seen more than once but under ten times. The chain links TRBV10-3 to TRBJ2-3; 7 nucleotides align to TRBD2. Germline assignment: CDR1 ENHRY and CDR2 SYGVKD. V lost 8 bases and J lost 4; bases outside the gene matches: 6. The CDR3 loop spans 13 amino acids. CDR3 bases: TGTGCCATCGGTCTGGGGGGGGCAGATACGCAGTATTTT. It yields the protein CAIGLGGADTQYF.

This clonotype was recorded once. The chain joins TRBV7-9 to TRBJ1-1; 9 bases line up with TRBD1. Germline trimming cut 5 bases from V and 4 bases from J; bases unmatched to any gene: 14. Germline loops: CDR1 SEHNR, CDR2 FQNEAQ (reference sequence). The CDR3 has 17 residues. The CDR3: CASSKYRGQGGGTEAFF. The CDR3 DNA follows: TGTGCCAGCAGCAAGTACAGGGGGCAGGGGGGTGGCACTGAAGCTTTCTTT.

This sequence joins TRBV6-1 and TRBJ1-5; D remains ambiguous. Germline V gene data show CDR1 as MNHNS and CDR2 as SASEGT. The length of the CDR3 is 12 residues. V lost 5 bases, J lost 9 bases, and 11 bases lay in between. This CDR3 reads CASSPPLRPQHF. CDR3 sequence (DNA): TGTGCCAGCAGTCCCCCCCTACGGCCCCAGCATTTT.

In its sample, this clonotype was seen a few times. The V call is TRBV11-2, the J call TRBJ2-7; the D gene is possibly TRBD2 (7 bases). This CDR3 contains 13 residues. The ends were cut back, 4 bases at V and 9 bases at J, with 16 bases in the middle. Germline lookup yields CDR1 SGHAT and CDR2 FQNNGV. The CDR3 bases are TGTGCCAGCAGCTCCCGGGGGGCCCTGGGGCAGTACTTC. It specifies CASSSRGALGQYF.

In nucleotides, the CDR3 is TGTGCCAGCAGACTGACAGAGAACACTGAAGCTTTCTTT. Its protein is CASRLTENTEAFF. The genes are TRBV6-1 and TRBJ1-1; D perhaps matches TRBD1 (5 bases). Trimming stripped 6 bases from V and 1 base from J, with 9 bases between. CDR3 length equals 13 residues. Germline values: CDR1 MNHNS, CDR2 SASEGT.

CDR3 region: CASSYSRGGGSYEQYF. In DNA form, the CDR3 reads TGTGCCAGCAGTTACTCCCGAGGAGGGGGCTCCTACGAGCAGTACTTC. The chain combines TRBV6-2 or TRBV6-3 with TRBJ2-7, with D possibly called TRBD1 or TRBD2 (6 bases each). The germline V and J ends were trimmed by 0 bases and 0 bases, with 12 bases remaining between them. CDR1 and CDR2 from the germline V gene are MNHEY and SVGEGT. The CDR3 length is 16 residues.

The rearrangement links TRBV7-9 to TRBJ2-3; TRBD2 aligns across 11 bases. Trimming cost V 5 bases and J 2 bases; bases outside gene matches: 6. The germline CDR1 and CDR2 sequences are SEHNR and FQNEAQ (reference sequence). The CDR3 runs 16 residues. The CDR3 is CASSRRLAGTTDTQYF. The CDR3, as DNA: TGTGCCAGCAGCCGAAGACTAGCGGGGACCACAGATACGCAGTATTTT.

By sample share, this clonotype is medium-sized (0.01 to 0.1%). The rearrangement links TRBV28 to TRBJ1-2; 12 bases fit TRBD1. This CDR3 has 14 residues. J was trimmed by 11 bases and V by 9 bases; bases with no gene match: 13. Germline-derived CDR1 and CDR2 are MDHEN and SYDVKM. CDR3: CASWGTGQGARYTF. CDR3 nucleotide sequence: TGTGCCAGTTGGGGGACGGGACAGGGGGCGCGTTACACCTTC.